The 25 T cell receptor beta chains presented below share a single source sample, sequenced in a study of OX40 agonist ivuxolimab in advanced cancers. Sequenced by immunoSEQ multiplex PCR; TCRdb stores in-frame clones only, minus some. This table holds around 66,000 clones, around nine tenths found once. This specimen consisted of CD4+ or CD8+ T cells sorted from blood, obtained in a trial of the OX40 agonist ivuxolimab. The receptors here all came from an adult with an advanced solid tumor such as melanoma, head and neck, liver or kidney cancer.

The chain recombines TRBV6-1 with TRBJ2-1; 12 nucleotides match TRBD1. The ends lost 6 bases at V and 5 bases at J; junction bases unmatched: 2. Germline V gene sequence: CDR1 MNHNS, CDR2 SASEGT. This CDR3 comprises 14 residues. The CDR3 DNA is TGTGCCAGCAGGCGGGACAGGGGGCACAATGAGCAGTTCTTC. It yields the protein CASRRDRGHNEQFF.

This chain links TRBV27 with TRBJ2-6; D remains ambiguous. Germline lookup yields CDR1 MNHEY and CDR2 SMNVEV (reference sequence). Trimming took 7 bases from V and 0 from J, leaving 13 bases between them. This CDR3 has 16 residues. Here the CDR3 DNA reads TGTGCCAGCACCCCCGGCCCGAGCTCTGGGGCCAACGTCCTGACTTTC. Its protein product is CASTPGPSSGANVLTF.

The V and J genes are TRBV4-3 and TRBJ1-2, with D unclear. This CDR3 is built from 12 residues. Trimming removed 1 base at V and 8 bases at J, with 8 bases between. Germline V lookup: CDR1 LGHNA, CDR2 YSLEER. The DNA for the CDR3 is TGCGCCAGCAGCCAAGGGATGGTGGGCTACACCTTC. This sequence encodes CASSQGMVGYTF.

The V gene is TRBV11-3, the J gene TRBJ2-7, with a tentative D call TRBD2 (5 bases). Per germline, CDR1 SGHNT and CDR2 YENEEA. V was cut by 5 bases and J by 5 bases, with 13 bases left in between. This CDR3 contains 13 residues. In DNA form, the CDR3 reads TGTGCCAGCAGCCAGCGGTGGGCTCACGAGCAGTACTTC. Translation gives CASSQRWAHEQYF.

This clone was recorded only once. The rearrangement links TRBV12-2 to TRBJ2-1. TRBV12-2 is a known pseudogene. This CDR3 has 20 residues. The CDR3 is CASRPWGFVTTQSSYNEQFF. The CDR3 nucleotides read TGTGCAAGTCGCCCGTGGGGGTTCGTTACGACTCAGAGCTCCTACAATGAGCAGTTCTTC.

This chain joins TRBV4-3 and TRBJ1-2; 7 positions agree with TRBD1. J gave up 8 bases and V 3 bases, and 9 bases lay outside the gene matches. Germline CDR1 is LGHNA and CDR2 is YSLEER. CDR3 length equals 14 residues. The CDR3 loop is CASSQRQGLGGYTF. CDR3 DNA: TGCGCCAGCAGCCAGAGACAGGGCCTGGGAGGCTACACCTTC.

The chain uses TRBV6-5 and TRBJ2-7, with 11 bases identical to TRBD1. The V gene end was trimmed by 4 bases and the J gene end by 3 bases; junction bases not matched to a gene: 5. Germline V gene sequence: CDR1 MNHEY, CDR2 SVGAGI. The CDR3 consists of 15 residues. CDR3 sequence: CASSSAGTGGYEQYF. CDR3 DNA: TGTGCCAGCAGTTCAGCCGGGACAGGGGGCTACGAGCAGTACTTC.

This sequence joins TRBV28 and TRBJ1-2; D gene ambiguous. The V end lost 4 bases, the J end lost 7 bases, and 10 bases lay between the germline ends. This CDR3 comprises 12 residues. Germline CDR1 MDHEN, CDR2 SYDVKM. DNA of the CDR3: TGTGCCAGCAGTTCAGCCCCCACTGGCTACACCTTC. Translating it yields CASSSAPTGYTF.

The V and J genes are TRBV7-2 and TRBJ2-3; D unresolved. Germline V gene sequence: CDR1 SGHTA, CDR2 FQGNSA. There are 14 residues in the CDR3. Trimming shortened V by 1 base and J by 0 bases, and 5 bases separated the two germline ends. The CDR3 reads CASSLDQSTDTQYF. The CDR3 bases are TGTGCCAGCAGCTTAGACCAGAGCACAGATACGCAGTATTTT.

The gene calls are TRBV5-6 and TRBJ1-2; 7 nucleotides line up with TRBD1. The length of the CDR3 is 14 residues. From germline, CDR1 is SGHDT and CDR2 YYEEEE. V lost 1 base to trimming and J lost 6 bases; unmatched junction nucleotides: 6. The CDR3 region has the DNA TGTGCCAGCAGCTTGACCGACAGGGTCCATGGCTACACCTTC. Protein product: CASSLTDRVHGYTF.

The CDR3 sequence: CASRASGVRNEQFF. CDR3 coding DNA: TGTGCCAGTAGGGCTAGCGGGGTCCGCAATGAGCAGTTCTTC. The chain uses TRBV19 and TRBJ2-1; TRBD2 matches at 9 bases. Germline trimming cut 6 bases from V and 6 bases from J; bases unmatched to any gene: 6. The V gene's germline CDR1 is LNHDA and CDR2 SQIVND (reference sequence). This CDR3 has 14 residues.

The chain uses TRBV10-2 and TRBJ2-1, with 11 nucleotides matching TRBD2. V lost 6 bases to trimming and J lost 4 bases; unmatched junction nucleotides: 2. Germline-derived CDR1 and CDR2 are WSHSY and SAAADI. The CDR3 loop spans 14 amino acids. The CDR3 DNA follows: TGCGCCAGCAGCGGGACTAGCGGTTACAATGAGCAGTTCTTC. Protein product: CASSGTSGYNEQFF.

This clone was found a few times. The junction departs from germline at one end; a sequencing error may be responsible. The chain combines TRBV4-1 with TRBJ1-1; D gene uncertain. This CDR3 is built from 14 residues. The V gene's germline CDR1 is MGHRA and CDR2 YSYEKL. The CDR3 coding sequence is TGCGCCAGCAGCCAATACCCCTTGAACCCTGAAGCTTTCTTT. It codes for CASSQYPLNPEAFF.

The chain recombines TRBV15 with TRBJ1-4, with 7 positions matching TRBD1. Germline CDR1 is LNHNV and CDR2 is YYDKDF (reference sequence). This CDR3 contains 16 residues. V lost 0 bases to trimming and J lost 5 bases; unmatched junction nucleotides: 6. The CDR3 region is CATSRDTGVGNEKLFF. CDR3 coding DNA: TGTGCCACCAGCAGAGACACAGGGGTGGGGAATGAAAAACTGTTTTTT.

The V gene is TRBV10-3, the J gene TRBJ1-1; D is perhaps TRBD1 (5 bases). The CDR3 spans 15 residues. Germline loops: CDR1 ENHRY, CDR2 SYGVKD. The V and J ends lost 2 bases and 3 bases respectively, with 13 bases between them. CDR3: CAISETAGGDTEAFF. The CDR3 region has the DNA TGTGCCATCAGTGAGACCGCGGGGGGGGACACTGAAGCTTTCTTT.

The chain couples TRBV5-1 to TRBJ1-2; TRBD1 agrees at 9 bases. Germline trimming cut 0 bases from V and 6 bases from J; bases unmatched to any gene: 18. This CDR3 region has 19 residues. CDR1 and CDR2 (germline): SGHRS, YFSETQ. The CDR3 sequence: CASSLAGQGHPSSSDGYTF. The CDR3 nucleotides read TGCGCCAGCAGCTTGGCGGGACAGGGTCATCCCAGCTCCTCGGATGGCTACACCTTC.

The rearrangement joins TRBV7-2 to TRBJ2-3; 10 nucleotides match TRBD2. The V segment lost 6 bases and the J segment 14 bases; nucleotides outside the gene matches: 14. Per germline, CDR1 SGHTA and CDR2 FQGNSA. The CDR3 runs 14 residues. CDR3 residues: CASSLAASGGAGYF. The CDR3 DNA reads as TGTGCCAGCAGTCTAGCGGCCAGCGGGGGGGCGGGGTATTTT.

The V call is TRBV6-5, the J call TRBJ2-1, with D unclear. Germline CDR1 is MNHEY and CDR2 is SVGAGI. Trimming took 8 bases from V and 5 from J, leaving 16 bases between them. This CDR3 has 14 residues. DNA of the CDR3: TGTGCCAGCTCCCGGATGGGAAGGAACAATGAGCAGTTCTTC. Translation gives CASSRMGRNNEQFF.

The V and J genes are TRBV18 and TRBJ1-5; D not resolved. Trimming pared 2 bases from V and 7 bases from J, leaving 12 bases between. This CDR3 has 14 residues. Germline CDR1 reads KGHSH; CDR2 reads LQKENI. The CDR3 bases are TGTGCCAGCTCACCAAACGGGGTAGGGCAGCCCCAGCATTTT. It encodes CASSPNGVGQPQHF.

This chain links TRBV2 with TRBJ1-6; 8 nucleotides agree with TRBD1. Germline CDR1 is SNHLY and CDR2 is FYNNEI. V lost 7 bases and J lost 7; bases outside the gene matches: 6. The CDR3 runs to 14 residues. CDR3 region: CASKGQGGNSPLHF. CDR3 in DNA: TGTGCCAGCAAAGGACAGGGAGGGAATTCACCCCTCCACTTT. Full variable domain (missing parts from reference TRBV2 and TRBJ1-6): EPEVTQTPSHQVTQMGQEVILRCVPISNHLYFYWYRQILGQKVEFLVSFYNNEISEKSEIFDDQFSVERPDGSNFTLKIRSTKLEDSAMYFCASKGQGGNSPLHFGNGTRLTVT.

The genes are TRBV6-5 and TRBJ2-1; TRBD1 is a possible D gene (5 bases). The germline V gene encodes CDR1 MNHEY and CDR2 SVGAGI. The CDR3 sequence is 11 residues long. The ends were cut back, 7 bases at V and 5 bases at J, with 6 bases in the middle. The CDR3 nucleotides are TGTGCCAGCAACAGGAACAATGAGCAGTTCTTC. This translates into CASNRNNEQFF.

This clone was recorded once. The chain combines TRBV11-1 with TRBJ2-2; D gene unclear. Trimming cost V 5 bases and J 5 bases, with 15 bases left between them. The CDR3 runs to 15 residues. The V gene's germline CDR1 is SGHAT and CDR2 FQDESV (reference sequence). In DNA form, the CDR3 reads TGTGCCAGCAGCCTCCTTTTGGGTGCAACCGGGGAGCTGTTTTTT. Amino acids: CASSLLLGATGELFF.

This rearrangement joins TRBV19 to TRBJ1-5, with a weak D call TRBD1 (5 bases). There are 15 residues in the CDR3. CDR1 and CDR2 from the germline V gene are LNHDA and SQIVND (reference sequence). The germline V and J ends were trimmed by 5 bases and 1 base, with 12 bases remaining between them. CDR3 DNA: TGTGCCAGTAGTCAGGCAGGGCTGAGCAATCAGCCCCAGCATTTT. It is translated as CASSQAGLSNQPQHF.

This clone is a singleton in its sample. The chain joins TRBV5-5 to TRBJ2-4; tentatively, D is TRBD2 (5 bases). Per the germline V gene, CDR1 is SGHKS and CDR2 is YYEKEE (reference sequence). V lost 4 bases, J lost 5 bases, and 16 bases lay in between. The CDR3 runs 15 residues. CDR3 sequence: CASSTVPRVENIQYF. DNA for the CDR3: TGTGCCAGCAGCACCGTGCCGCGGGTGGAAAACATTCAGTACTTC.

The chain joins TRBV6-5 to TRBJ1-2, with D tentatively TRBD1 (5 bases). The CDR3 covers 16 residues. V was cut by 1 base and J by 0 bases, with 12 bases left in between. Germline assignment: CDR1 MNHEY and CDR2 SVGAGI. CDR3 sequence: CASSYLTRDSNYGYTF. CDR3 nucleotide sequence: TGTGCCAGCAGTTACTTAACACGGGACTCTAACTATGGCTACACCTTC.